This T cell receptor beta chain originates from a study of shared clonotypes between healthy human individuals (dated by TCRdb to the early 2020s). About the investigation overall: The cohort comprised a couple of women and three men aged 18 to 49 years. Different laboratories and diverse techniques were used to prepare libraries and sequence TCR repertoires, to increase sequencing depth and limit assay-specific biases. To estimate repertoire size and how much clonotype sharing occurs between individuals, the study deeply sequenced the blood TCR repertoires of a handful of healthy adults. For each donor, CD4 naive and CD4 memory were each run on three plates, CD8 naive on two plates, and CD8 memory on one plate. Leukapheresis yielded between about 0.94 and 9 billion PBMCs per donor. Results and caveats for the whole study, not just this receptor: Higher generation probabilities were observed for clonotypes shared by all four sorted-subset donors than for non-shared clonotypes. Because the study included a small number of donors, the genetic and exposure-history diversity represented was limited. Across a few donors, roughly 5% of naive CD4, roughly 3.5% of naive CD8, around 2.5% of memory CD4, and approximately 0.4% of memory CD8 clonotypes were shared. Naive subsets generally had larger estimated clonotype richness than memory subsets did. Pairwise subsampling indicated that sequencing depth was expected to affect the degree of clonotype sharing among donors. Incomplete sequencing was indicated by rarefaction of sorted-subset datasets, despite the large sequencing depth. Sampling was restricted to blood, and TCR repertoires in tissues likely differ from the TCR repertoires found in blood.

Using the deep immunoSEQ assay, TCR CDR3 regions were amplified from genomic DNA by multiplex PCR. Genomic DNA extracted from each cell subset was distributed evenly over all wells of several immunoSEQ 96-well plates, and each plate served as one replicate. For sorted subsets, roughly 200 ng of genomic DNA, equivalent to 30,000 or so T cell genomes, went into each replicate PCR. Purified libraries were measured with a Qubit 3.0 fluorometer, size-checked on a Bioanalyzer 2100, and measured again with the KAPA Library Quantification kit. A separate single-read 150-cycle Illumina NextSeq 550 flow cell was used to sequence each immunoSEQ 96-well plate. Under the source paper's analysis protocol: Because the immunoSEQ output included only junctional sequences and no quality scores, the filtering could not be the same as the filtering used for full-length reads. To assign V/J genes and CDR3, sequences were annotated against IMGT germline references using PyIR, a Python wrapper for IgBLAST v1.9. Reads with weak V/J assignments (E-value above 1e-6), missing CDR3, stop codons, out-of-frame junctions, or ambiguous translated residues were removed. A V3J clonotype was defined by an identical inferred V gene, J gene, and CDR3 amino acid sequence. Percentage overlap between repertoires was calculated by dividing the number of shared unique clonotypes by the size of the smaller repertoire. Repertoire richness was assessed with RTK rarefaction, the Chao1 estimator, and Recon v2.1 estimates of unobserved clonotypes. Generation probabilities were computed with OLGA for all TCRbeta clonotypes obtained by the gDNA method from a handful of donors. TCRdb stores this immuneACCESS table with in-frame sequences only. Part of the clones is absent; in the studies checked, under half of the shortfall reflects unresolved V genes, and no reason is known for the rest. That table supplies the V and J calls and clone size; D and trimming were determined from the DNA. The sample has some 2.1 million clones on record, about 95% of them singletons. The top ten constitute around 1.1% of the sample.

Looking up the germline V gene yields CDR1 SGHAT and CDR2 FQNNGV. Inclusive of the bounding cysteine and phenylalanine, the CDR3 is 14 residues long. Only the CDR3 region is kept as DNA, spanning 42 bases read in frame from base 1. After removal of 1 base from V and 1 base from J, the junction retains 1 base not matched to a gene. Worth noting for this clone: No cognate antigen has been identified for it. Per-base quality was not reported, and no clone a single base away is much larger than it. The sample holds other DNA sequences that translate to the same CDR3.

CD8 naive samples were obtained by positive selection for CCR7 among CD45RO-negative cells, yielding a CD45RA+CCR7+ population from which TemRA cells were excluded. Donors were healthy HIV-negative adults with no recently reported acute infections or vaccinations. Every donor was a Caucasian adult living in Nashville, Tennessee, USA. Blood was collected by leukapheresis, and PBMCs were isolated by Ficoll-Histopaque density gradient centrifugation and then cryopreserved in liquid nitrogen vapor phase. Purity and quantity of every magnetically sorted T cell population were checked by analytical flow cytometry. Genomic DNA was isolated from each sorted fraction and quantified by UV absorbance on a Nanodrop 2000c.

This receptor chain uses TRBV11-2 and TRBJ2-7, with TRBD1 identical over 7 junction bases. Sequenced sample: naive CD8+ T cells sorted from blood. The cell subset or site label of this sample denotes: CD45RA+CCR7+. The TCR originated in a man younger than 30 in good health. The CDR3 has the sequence CASSLGDSSYEQYF. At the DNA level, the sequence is TGTGCCAGCAGCTTAGGGGACAGTTCCTACGAGCAGTACTTC.